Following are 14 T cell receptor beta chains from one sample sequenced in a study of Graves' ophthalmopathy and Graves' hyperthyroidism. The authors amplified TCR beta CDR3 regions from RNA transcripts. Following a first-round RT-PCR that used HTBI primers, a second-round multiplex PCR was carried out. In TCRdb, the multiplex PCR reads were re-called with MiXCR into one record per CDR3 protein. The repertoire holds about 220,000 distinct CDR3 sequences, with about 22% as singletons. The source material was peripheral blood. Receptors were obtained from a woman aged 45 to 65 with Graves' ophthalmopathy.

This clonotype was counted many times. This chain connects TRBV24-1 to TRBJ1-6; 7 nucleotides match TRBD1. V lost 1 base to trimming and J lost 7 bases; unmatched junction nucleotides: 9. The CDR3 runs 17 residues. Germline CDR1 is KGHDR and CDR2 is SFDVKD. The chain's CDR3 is CATSDFRKGAENSPLHF. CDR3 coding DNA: TGTGCCACCAGTGATTTTAGGAAGGGGGCTGAAAATTCACCCCTCCACTTT.

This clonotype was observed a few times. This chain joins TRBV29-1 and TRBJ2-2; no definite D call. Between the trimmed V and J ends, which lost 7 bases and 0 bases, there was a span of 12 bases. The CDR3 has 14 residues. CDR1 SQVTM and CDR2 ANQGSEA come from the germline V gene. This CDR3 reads CSALPHANTGELFF. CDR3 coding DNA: TGCAGCGCCTTGCCTCACGCGAACACCGGGGAGCTGTTTTTT.

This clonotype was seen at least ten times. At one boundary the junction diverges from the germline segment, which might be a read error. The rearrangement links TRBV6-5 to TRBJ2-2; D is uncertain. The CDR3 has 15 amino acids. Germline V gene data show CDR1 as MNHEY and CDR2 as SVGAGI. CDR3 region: CTSSYSRRYTGELFF. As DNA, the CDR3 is TGTACCAGCAGTTACTCTCGCAGATACACCGGGGAGCTGTTTTTT.

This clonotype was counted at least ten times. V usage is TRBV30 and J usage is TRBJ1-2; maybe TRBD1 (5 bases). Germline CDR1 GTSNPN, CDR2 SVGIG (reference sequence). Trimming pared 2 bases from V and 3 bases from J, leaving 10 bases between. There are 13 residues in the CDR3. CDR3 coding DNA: TGTGCCTGGAGTCCCGGGGACTACTATGGCTACACCTTC. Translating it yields CAWSPGDYYGYTF.

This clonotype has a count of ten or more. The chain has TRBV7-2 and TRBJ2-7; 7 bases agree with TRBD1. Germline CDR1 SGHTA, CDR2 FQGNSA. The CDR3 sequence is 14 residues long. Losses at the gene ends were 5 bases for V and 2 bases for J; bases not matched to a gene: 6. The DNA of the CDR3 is TGTGCCAGCAGCCACCGGGACAGAGCCTACGAGCAGTACTTC. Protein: CASSHRDRAYEQYF.

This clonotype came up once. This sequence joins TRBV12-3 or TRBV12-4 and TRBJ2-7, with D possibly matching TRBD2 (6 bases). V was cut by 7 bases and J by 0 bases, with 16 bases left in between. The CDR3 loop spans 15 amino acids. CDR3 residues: CASTPTGASSYEQYF. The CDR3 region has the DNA TGTGCCAGCACCCCAACGGGAGCCAGCTCCTACGAGCAGTACTTC.

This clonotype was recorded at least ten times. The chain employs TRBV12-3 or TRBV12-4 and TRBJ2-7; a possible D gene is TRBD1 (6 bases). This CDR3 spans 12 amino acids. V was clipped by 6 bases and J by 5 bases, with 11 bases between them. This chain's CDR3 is CASRTTGNEQYF. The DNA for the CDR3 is TGTGCCAGCAGAACAACAGGGAACGAGCAGTACTTC.

The CDR3 nucleotides are TGTGCCAGCAGACCTCCGGGACGGCATAGCACTGAAGCTTTCTTT. This sequence encodes CASRPPGRHSTEAFF. The chain joins TRBV27 to TRBJ1-1; D is possibly TRBD1 (5 bases). The germline V gene encodes CDR1 MNHEY and CDR2 SMNVEV (reference sequence). The V end was cut by 6 bases, the J end by 4 bases, with 18 bases between. The CDR3 has 15 residues.

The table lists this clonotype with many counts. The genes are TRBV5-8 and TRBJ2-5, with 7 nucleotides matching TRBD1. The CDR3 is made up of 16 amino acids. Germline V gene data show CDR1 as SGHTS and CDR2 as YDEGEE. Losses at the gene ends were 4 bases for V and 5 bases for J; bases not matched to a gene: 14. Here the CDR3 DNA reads TGTGCCAGCAGCCCACGGGACAGTTATACGGGGGAGACCCAGTACTTC. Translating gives CASSPRDSYTGETQYF.

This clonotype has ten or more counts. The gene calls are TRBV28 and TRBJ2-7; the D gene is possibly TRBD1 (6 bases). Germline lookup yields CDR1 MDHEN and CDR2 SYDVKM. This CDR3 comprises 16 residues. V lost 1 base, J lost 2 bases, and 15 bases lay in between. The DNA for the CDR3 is TGTGCCAGCAGTTTATCCGGGACAACAGGAACCTACGAGCAGTACTTC. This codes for CASSLSGTTGTYEQYF.

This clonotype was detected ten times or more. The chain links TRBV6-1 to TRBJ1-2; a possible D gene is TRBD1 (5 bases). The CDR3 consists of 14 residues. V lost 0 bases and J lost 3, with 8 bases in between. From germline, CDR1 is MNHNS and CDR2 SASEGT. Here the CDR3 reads CASSEAGTDYGYTF. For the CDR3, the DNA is TGTGCCAGCAGTGAAGCAGGGACGGACTATGGCTACACCTTC.

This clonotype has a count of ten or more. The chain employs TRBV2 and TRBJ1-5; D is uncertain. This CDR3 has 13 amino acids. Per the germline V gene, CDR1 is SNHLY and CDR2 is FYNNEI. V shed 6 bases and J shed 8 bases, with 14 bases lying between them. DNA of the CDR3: TGTGCCAGCAGCGACTCTGAACTAGAGCCCCAGCATTTT. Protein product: CASSDSELEPQHF. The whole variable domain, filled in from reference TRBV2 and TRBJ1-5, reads EPEVTQTPSHQVTQMGQEVILRCVPISNHLYFYWYRQILGQKVEFLVSFYNNEISEKSEIFDDQFSVERPDGSNFTLKIRSTKLEDSAMYFCASSDSELEPQHFGDGTRLSIL.

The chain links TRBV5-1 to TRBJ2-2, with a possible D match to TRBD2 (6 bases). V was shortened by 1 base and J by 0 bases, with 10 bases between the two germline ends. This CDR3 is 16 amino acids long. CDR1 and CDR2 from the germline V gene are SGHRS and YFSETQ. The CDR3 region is CASSLTGDANTGELFF. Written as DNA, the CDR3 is TGCGCCAGCAGCTTGACGGGAGACGCGAACACCGGGGAGCTGTTTTTT.

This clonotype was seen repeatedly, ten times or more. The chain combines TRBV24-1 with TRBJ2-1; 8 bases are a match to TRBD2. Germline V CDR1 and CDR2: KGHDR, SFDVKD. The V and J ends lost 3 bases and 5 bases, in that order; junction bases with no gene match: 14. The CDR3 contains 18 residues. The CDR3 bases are TGTGCCACCAGTGATCCCCAGGACTTAGCGGGACGGAACAATGAGCAGTTCTTC. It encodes CATSDPQDLAGRNNEQFF.